This note documents a single T cell receptor beta chain sequence. CDR3 length equals 15 residues. Germline V gene data show CDR1 as SGHTA and CDR2 as FQGNSA. J gave up 8 bases and V 5 bases, and 13 bases lay outside the gene matches. The data were taken from a study of beta chain features in type 1 diabetes. cDNA synthesis used the whole RNA isolate, giving expressed TCRB sequences. Profiled with immunoSEQ multiplex PCR; TCRdb holds only in-frame clones, not every one. Of about 140,000 clones in the sample, roughly 7.2% are singletons; the top ten hold around 1.3%. The sample was central memory CD4+ T cells from blood. J is TRBJ2-3 and V is TRBV7-2; TRBD2 agrees at 7 bases. This TCR was sampled from a woman between 25 and 40 years old in good health. CDR3 loop: CASSPMGGGPGTQYF. Here the CDR3 DNA reads TGTGCCAGCAGCCCGATGGGGGGAGGGCCTGGTACGCAGTATTTT.